This is a list of T cell receptor beta chains from one sample in a study of T-cell reconstitution after alpha-beta-depleted transplantation in children. TCRdb re-analysed the PCR reads in MiXCR, keeping a single row per CDR3 protein. The table includes 15,000 to 20,000 distinct CDR3 sequences, roughly 12% detected once. This sample comprised PBMCs, mostly from graft donor cells, obtained 180 days after TCRalphabeta/CD19-depleted stem cell transplant. The receptors were sampled from a boy under three years old who had a stem cell transplant for Wiskott-Aldrich syndrome, so the T cells may come from the graft donor. CDR3s include the opening cysteine and the closing phenylalanine or tryptophan. A D gene is named only where the DNA matches it firmly. Not every row has a clone size; where given, it reads once, few, many or a size class.

NA | TRBD2 | TRBJ2-3 | TRBV10-3 | TGTGCCAGCAAGGGCCACGGGGGGGCGGCAGATACGCAGTATTTT | CASKGHGGAADTQYF
many | NA | TRBJ2-7 | TRBV11-2 | TGTGCCAGCAGGGGGCAGGGGCGCTACGAGCAGTACTTC | CASRGQGRYEQYF
many | NA | TRBJ2-1 | TRBV5-1 | TGCGCCAGCAGCTTGAAGTCGGCAGGGGGGTACAATGAGCAGTTCTTC | CASSLKSAGGYNEQFF
NA | NA | TRBJ1-3 | TRBV4-2 | TGTGCCAGCAGCCAAGATGTGGGTAGGGGCCCTGGAAACACCATATATTTT | CASSQDVGRGPGNTIYF
many | TRBD2 | TRBJ2-2 | TRBV6-5 | TGTGCCAGCAGTTACACACCCGGGACTAGCGTCACCGGGGAGCTGTTTTTT | CASSYTPGTSVTGELFF
once | NA | TRBJ2-5 | TRBV2 | TGTGCCAGCACCTCAGTCCCCCGGGACAAGAGAGAGACCCAGTACTTC | CASTSVPRDKRETQYF
many | TRBD2 | TRBJ2-7 | TRBV5-1 | TGCGCCAGCAGCTTGGGGCTAGCGGGGGGGCTCGAGCAGTACTTC | CASSLGLAGGLEQYF
many | NA | TRBJ1-5 | TRBV5-6 | TGTGCCAGCAGCTTCGGATTAGAACGGAATCAGCCCCAGCATTTT | CASSFGLERNQPQHF
NA | TRBD1 | TRBJ1-6 | TRBV7-9 | TGTGCCAGCAAGGGACAGGGCCATTCACCCCTCCACTTT | CASKGQGHSPLHF
medium-sized | NA | TRBJ2-7 | TRBV12-3/TRBV12-4 | TGTGCCAGCAGTTCCGGGTCCTTCTCCTACGAGCAGTACTTC | CASSSGSFSYEQYF
NA | NA | TRBJ2-7 | TRBV7-9 | TGTGCCAGCAGCCTCAGGGTTGGGGAGCAGTACTTC | CASSLRVGEQYF
NA | TRBD1 | TRBJ2-5 | TRBV7-6 | TGTGCCAGCAGCTCAAGGGGACAGGGAGAGACCCAGTACTTC | CASSSRGQGETQYF
many | NA | TRBJ2-5 | TRBV28 | TGTGCCAGCAGTTTTTATAGGGGAACGCCAGGGTGGTCCTTC | CASSFYRGTPGWSF
NA | NA | TRBJ2-1 | TRBV6-1 | TGTGCCAGCACAAGCGGTCTCGTATCCGAGCAGTTCTTC | CASTSGLVSEQFF
many | NA | TRBJ1-2 | TRBV7-9 | TGTGCCAGCAGCTTATACAGCTTCTATGGCTACACCTTC | CASSLYSFYGYTF
NA | NA | TRBJ2-1 | TRBV16 | TGTGCCAGCAGCCAATTTCGGAGCGGCAATGAGCAGTTCTTC | CASSQFRSGNEQFF
medium-sized | NA | TRBJ2-7 | TRBV20-1 | TGCAGTGCTAATCCGCCGGGAACTGACTTCGGGCAGTACTTC | CSANPPGTDFGQYF
few | TRBD1 | TRBJ2-3 | TRBV7-9 | TGTGCCAGCAGCGCCAGGGGGCGCATCAGCACAGATACGCAGTATTTT | CASSARGRISTDTQYF
many | NA | TRBJ2-1 | TRBV3-1 | TGTGCCAGCAGCCAGAATTGGGGGCTAGCGGATGAGCAGTTCTTC | CASSQNWGLADEQFF
many | NA | TRBJ1-2 | TRBV19 | TGTGCCAGTAGTGTATACAGCGCCGATAACTATGGCTACACCTTC | CASSVYSADNYGYTF
many | NA | TRBJ2-7 | TRBV4-3 | TGCGCCAGCAGCCAAGAACAGCTAGGATTCTACGAGCAGTACTTC | CASSQEQLGFYEQYF
NA | TRBD1 | TRBJ2-4 | TRBV20-1 | TGCAGTGCTAGAGATGATGTTACAAGGGGGCGAGGACCCCTCAGAGACATTCAGTACTTC | CSARDDVTRGRGPLRDIQYF
NA | NA | TRBJ2-1 | TRBV28 | TGTGCCAGCAGTCTCATGGGGGACAATGAGCAGTTCTTC | CASSLMGDNEQFF
NA | NA | TRBJ1-1 | TRBV11-1 | TGTGCCAGCAGCTTATCGTTAAACACTGAAGCTTTCTTT | CASSLSLNTEAFF
few | TRBD1 | TRBJ1-1 | TRBV2 | TGTGCAAGTGGACAGGGAGAAGCTTTCTTT | CASGQGEAFF
few | NA | TRBJ1-2 | TRBV20-1 | TGCAGTGCCCCTAATCTGGGAATCCCCTATGGCTACACCTTC | CSAPNLGIPYGYTF
few | NA | TRBJ2-5 | TRBV5-1 | TGCGCCAGCAGCTTGGAATACGGGAAGACCCAGTACTTC | CASSLEYGKTQYF
few | NA | TRBJ2-3 | TRBV30 | TGTGCCTGGTCAGGGTTTCCAGATACGCAGTATTTT | CAWSGFPDTQYF
many | NA | TRBJ1-2 | TRBV4-1 | TGCGCCAGCAGCCAAGATCCTGGTCCAGGGATGGATGGCTACACCTTC | CASSQDPGPGMDGYTF
many | NA | TRBJ1-6 | TRBV10-1 | TGCGCCAGCAGTGTCGGGGACCCGGAACGTTCACCCCTCCACTTT | CASSVGDPERSPLHF
many | NA | TRBJ1-2 | TRBV5-6 | TGTGCCAGCAGCCATGATTATGGCTACACCTTC | CASSHDYGYTF
NA | TRBD2 | TRBJ2-7 | TRBV27 | TGTGCCAGCAGTTTAGGGTGGGAGGGCCCCTACGAGCAGTACTTC | CASSLGWEGPYEQYF
NA | TRBD1 | TRBJ1-5 | TRBV30 | TGTGCCTGGAGCCGAGGGACAGCGAATCAGCCCCAGCATTTT | CAWSRGTANQPQHF
many | TRBD1 | TRBJ1-1 | TRBV25-1 | TGTGCCAGCAGTGAATTTGGCAGGGGGGTGGGTACTGAAGCTTTCTTT | CASSEFGRGVGTEAFF
NA | TRBD1 | TRBJ2-5 | TRBV5-1 | TGCGCCAGCAGCCCAGTACTGGGACAGGCAAAAGAGACCCAGTACTTC | CASSPVLGQAKETQYF
NA | NA | TRBJ2-1 | TRBV11-2 | TGTGCCAGCAGCATAGGGACTCGATTTACCTACAATGAGCAGTTCTTC | CASSIGTRFTYNEQFF
many | TRBD2 | TRBJ2-4 | TRBV9 | TGTGCCAGCAGCCCGGGACTAGCGGGGCCCTATGGCAAAAACATTCAGTACTTC | CASSPGLAGPYGKNIQYF
many | TRBD1 | TRBJ1-2 | TRBV3-1 | TGTGCCAGCAGCCGAAAGAGATCCGGGACAGCTCCCTATGGCTACACCTTC | CASSRKRSGTAPYGYTF
NA | TRBD1 | TRBJ2-7 | TRBV4-2 | TGTGCCAGCAGCCCCGGACAGGAACTCTACGAGCAGTACTTC | CASSPGQELYEQYF
many | TRBD2 | TRBJ2-3 | TRBV12-3/TRBV12-4 | TGTGCCAGCAGTTATGGGACTAACAGAGGCACAGATACGCAGTATTTT | CASSYGTNRGTDTQYF
many | NA | TRBJ2-5 | TRBV6-1 | TGTGCCAGCAGTGAAAGGCGGAGGCTGGAGACCCAGTACTTC | CASSERRRLETQYF
NA | NA | TRBJ1-2 | TRBV7-2 | TGTGCCAGCAGCTCTGGACACGGTCTTCGCTATGGCTACACCTTC | CASSSGHGLRYGYTF
many | NA | TRBJ2-7 | TRBV3-1 | TGTGCCAGCAGCCGCCCAGGCGACTCCTACGAGCAGTACTTC | CASSRPGDSYEQYF
few | TRBD1 | TRBJ1-5 | TRBV5-1 | TGCGCCAGCAGCTTGGGACAGGGGAAAAATCAGCCCCAGCATTTT | CASSLGQGKNQPQHF
few | TRBD1 | TRBJ1-5 | TRBV28 | TGTGCCAGCAGGCAAAACAGGGGCCTGGGCAATCAGCCCCAGCATTTT | CASRQNRGLGNQPQHF
many | TRBD2 | TRBJ2-7 | TRBV7-9 | TGTGCCAGCACCCTAAGCGGGGGGGCCGTCTACGAGCAGTACTTC | CASTLSGGAVYEQYF
many | NA | TRBJ1-3 | TRBV3-1 | TGTGCCAGCAGCCAATTTTTCTCTGGAAACACCATATATTTT | CASSQFFSGNTIYF
many | TRBD1 | TRBJ2-7 | TRBV14 | TGTGCCAGCAGCCGCGGTGGACAGGGCTACGAGCAGTACTTC | CASSRGGQGYEQYF
few | NA | TRBJ2-1 | TRBV12-3/TRBV12-4 | TGTGCCAGCAGTGCCATAAGGCTAGTAGGCTCCTACAATGAGCAGTTCTTC | CASSAIRLVGSYNEQFF
once | NA | TRBJ1-5 | TRBV20-1 | TGCAGTGCGCAGTCCGGTAGTCAGCCCCAGCATTTT | CSAQSGSQPQHF
many | TRBD1 | TRBJ2-7 | TRBV20-1 | TGCAGTGCTAGAGAAACGACAGGGTCAGCCTACGAGCAGTACTTC | CSARETTGSAYEQYF
many | NA | TRBJ1-5 | TRBV3-1 | TGTGCCAGCAGCCAAGGTCCCGGGGATCCCAGCAATCAGCCCCAGCATTTT | CASSQGPGDPSNQPQHF
many | TRBD1 | TRBJ1-5 | TRBV20-1 | TGCAGTGCTAGAGATCTTATCGGGGGGACAGAGTTTAGCAATCAGCCCCAGCATTTT | CSARDLIGGTEFSNQPQHF
few | NA | TRBJ2-7 | TRBV7-9 | TGTGCCAGCAGCTCGTCCGGGAGCTCCTACGAGCAGTACTTC | CASSSSGSSYEQYF
many | NA | TRBJ2-1 | TRBV28 | TGTGCCAGCAGCTCCCGCCGGGCCCAACGCCACAATGAGCAGTTCTTC | CASSSRRAQRHNEQFF
many | NA | TRBJ1-5 | TRBV28 | TGTGCCAGCAACCGGGGAGGGAGGCGCAATCAGCCCCAGCATTTT | CASNRGGRRNQPQHF
NA | TRBD1 | TRBJ2-1 | TRBV29-1 | TGCAGCGTGAGGGCGGGGACAGGGTGGAATGAGCAGTTCTTC | CSVRAGTGWNEQFF
large | NA | TRBJ1-3 | TRBV20-1 | TGCAGTGCCAAAGACAGTCCCTCCTCTGGAAACACCATATATTTT | CSAKDSPSSGNTIYF
few | NA | TRBJ2-5 | TRBV2 | TGTGCCAGCAGTGAAAGTAAGTCGGCTAGCGCCTGGGAGACCCAGTACTTC | CASSESKSASAWETQYF
many | NA | TRBJ2-7 | TRBV7-8 | TGTGCCAGCAGTCATTCGTATATTTACGAGCAGTACTTC | CASSHSYIYEQYF